The next 5 T cell receptor beta chains were all read from a single sample in a study of long-term antiretroviral therapy in people with HIV. Version v3.0 of the immunoSEQ assay was performed at survey level. Sequenced by immunoSEQ multiplex PCR; TCRdb stores in-frame clones only, minus some. The table has tens of thousands of clones, around 87% seen once. The source material was unsorted PBMCs, sampled approximately 2.6 years after starting antiretroviral therapy. The receptors were gathered from a woman aged 45-65 years with HIV.

The V gene is TRBV29-1, the J gene TRBJ2-1; D is undetermined. CDR1 is SQVTM, CDR2 ANQGSEA, per germline. The CDR3 runs 13 residues. The V end was cut by 1 base, the J end by 3 bases, with 7 bases between. Here the CDR3 reads CSVEGGDYNEQFF. The CDR3 coding sequence is TGCAGCGTTGAAGGTGGGGACTACAATGAGCAGTTCTTC.

This chain connects TRBV7-9 to TRBJ1-3; D is unresolved. The CDR3 length is 16 residues. The germline V and J ends were trimmed by 5 bases and 0 bases, with 14 bases remaining between them. Germline-derived CDR1 and CDR2 are SEHNR and FQNEAQ (reference sequence). The CDR3 sequence: CASSSKTRSSGNTIYF. The CDR3 nucleotides read TGTGCCAGCAGCAGTAAGACTCGGAGCTCTGGAAACACCATATATTTT.

This chain links TRBV10-3 with TRBJ1-1, with 7 bases aligning to TRBD1. J was trimmed by 5 bases and V by 3 bases; bases with no gene match: 6. Germline CDR1 and CDR2: ENHRY and SYGVKD. The CDR3 totals 14 residues. CDR3 amino acids: CAISDLGGRTEAFF. CDR3 nucleotide sequence: TGTGCCATCAGTGACCTAGGGGGCAGAACTGAAGCTTTCTTT.

The genes are TRBV10-2 and TRBJ2-5; 8 nucleotides match TRBD1. Germline loops: CDR1 WSHSY, CDR2 SAAADI. This CDR3 region has 14 residues. V gave up 7 bases and J gave up 2 bases; unmatched junction bases: 6. In DNA, the CDR3 is TGCGCCAGCAAGTTAGGGACAGGTCAAGAGACCCAGTACTTC. This sequence encodes CASKLGTGQETQYF.

The J gene is TRBJ1-4, the V gene TRBV15; the D gene is possibly TRBD1 (6 bases). V lost 2 bases and J 4 bases, leaving 14 bases between the germline ends. This CDR3 spans 16 amino acids. CDR1 and CDR2 from the germline V gene are LNHNV and YYDKDF (reference sequence). The CDR3 coding sequence is TGTGCCACCAGCAGACTCAAACAGGGACTTAATGAAAAACTGTTTTTT. Translated: CATSRLKQGLNEKLFF.